The 26 T cell receptor beta chains presented below share a single source sample, sequenced in a study of T cell repertoires in cytomegalovirus infection. Which antigens these TCRs recognize remains unknown. One entry per CDR3 protein results from TCRdb running MiXCR on the reads. The sample has around 770,000 distinct CDR3 sequences; about 28% are singletons. This sample comprised cultured CD8+ T cells from PBMCs, obtained from culture after CMV antigen stimulation. Every receptor here comes from a human donor in good health (CMV status not recorded). Some clones in this sample may be carry-over from other donors' samples.

The chain employs TRBV7-8 and TRBJ2-1, with 8 bases aligning to TRBD1. Per germline, CDR1 SGHVS and CDR2 FQNEAQ. The CDR3 sequence is 16 residues long. The V and J ends lost 2 bases and 7 bases, in that order; junction bases with no gene match: 10. The CDR3 region is CASSLSSQGAPNEQFF. The CDR3 DNA follows: TGTGCCAGCAGCTTAAGTAGCCAGGGGGCTCCGAATGAGCAGTTCTTC.

This clonotype was picked up many times. The CDR3 sequence: CASSLVLAGAQDTQYF. In DNA form, the CDR3 reads TGTGCCAGCAGCTTAGTCCTAGCGGGGGCGCAGGATACGCAGTATTTT. V is TRBV7-8 and J is TRBJ2-3; 10 bases are shared with TRBD2. CDR1 and CDR2 (germline): SGHVS, FQNEAQ. The V segment lost 1 base and the J segment 6 bases; nucleotides outside the gene matches: 7. The CDR3 length is 16 residues.

The CDR3 coding sequence is TGCAGTGCCCTCGCGGGAAGGTCTGGAAACACCATATATTTT. Its translation: CSALAGRSGNTIYF. V and J are TRBV20-1 and TRBJ1-3, with D hard to call. The germline V and J ends were trimmed by 6 bases and 1 base, with 13 bases remaining between them. Germline CDR1 reads DFQATT; CDR2 reads SNEGSKA (reference sequence). The CDR3 loop spans 14 amino acids.

V and J are TRBV12-3 or TRBV12-4 and TRBJ1-1; weak D call: TRBD1 (6 bases). The CDR3 covers 19 residues. Trimming removed 0 bases at V and 8 bases at J, with 28 bases between. The CDR3 region has the DNA TGTGCCAGCAGTTTAGCGGTGGTGAGTGGCCCACAACAGGGACCCGAAGCTTTCTTT. It yields the protein CASSLAVVSGPQQGPEAFF.

CDR3 DNA sequence: TGTGCCAGCAGTATGTACCCGGGGGCCTACGAGCAGTACGTC. Protein product: CASSMYPGAYEQYV. The chain couples TRBV6-2 or TRBV6-3 to TRBJ2-7; weak D call: TRBD2 (6 bases). V dropped 5 bases and J dropped 2 bases, with 13 bases sitting between them. CDR1 is MNHEY, CDR2 SVGEGT, per germline. This CDR3 is built from 14 residues.

Here the CDR3 reads CASSSSTDRALGFF. DNA of the CDR3: TGTGCCAGCAGCTCAAGCACGGATCGCGCCTTAGGGTTCTTC. The chain uses TRBV7-9 and TRBJ2-1; D remains unclear. Trimming removed 4 bases from V and 15 bases from J, with 22 bases in between. CDR3 length equals 14 residues. The V gene's germline CDR1 is SEHNR and CDR2 FQNEAQ (reference sequence). The entire variable domain, with the rest obtained from reference TRBV7-9 and TRBJ2-1, is as follows: DTGVSQNPRHKITKRGQNVTFRCDPISEHNRLYWYRQTLGQGPEFLTYFQNEAQLEKSRLLSDRFSAERPKGSFSTLEIQRTEQGDSAMYLCASSSSTDRALGFFGPGTRLTVL.

This clonotype was counted only a few times. The CDR3 DNA follows: TGTGCCAGCAGTTATACCGGGGACAATCAGCCCCAGCATTTT. Its translation is CASSYTGDNQPQHF. The gene calls are TRBV12-3 or TRBV12-4 and TRBJ1-5; D is unresolved. Deletions cut 4 bases from V and 3 bases from J, with 10 bases between. The CDR3 runs 14 residues.

V and J are TRBV7-6 and TRBJ2-5; unclear D gene. Germline CDR1 and CDR2: SGHVS and FNYEAQ. Trimming cost V 4 bases and J 2 bases, with 11 bases left between them. This CDR3 region has 14 residues. The CDR3 sequence is CASSWVGQQETQYF. As DNA, the CDR3 is TGTGCCAGCAGCTGGGTCGGGCAGCAAGAGACCCAGTACTTC.

The chain employs TRBV6-2 or TRBV6-3 and TRBJ2-5; D gene ambiguous. V dropped 1 base and J dropped 4 bases, with 13 bases sitting between them. In germline, CDR1 is MNHEY, CDR2 SVGEGT. This CDR3 has 15 amino acids. The CDR3 nucleotides are TGTGCCAGCAGTTACTACCCGATCGAGTTAGAGACCCAGTACTTC. Translation gives CASSYYPIELETQYF.

This chain uses TRBV15 with TRBJ2-2; D not resolved. V lost 1 base and J 0 bases, leaving 9 bases between the germline ends. Germline CDR1 is LNHNV and CDR2 is YYDKDF (reference sequence). The CDR3 consists of 16 residues. The CDR3 region is CATSRVFSPNTGELFF. Written as DNA, the CDR3 is TGTGCCACCAGCAGAGTATTTAGCCCGAACACCGGGGAGCTGTTTTTT.

This chain links TRBV27 with TRBJ1-2; D not certain. Trimming removed 5 bases at V and 3 bases at J, with 10 bases between. CDR1 MNHEY and CDR2 SMNVEV come from the germline V gene (reference sequence). The CDR3 length is 13 residues. CDR3 amino acids: CASSPLGYYGYTF. In DNA, the CDR3 is TGTGCCAGCAGTCCCTTGGGCTACTATGGCTACACCTTC.

This clonotype came up once. This chain joins TRBV9 and TRBJ2-7; D is possibly TRBD1 (6 bases). Trimming removed 3 bases from V and 0 bases from J, with 13 bases in between. CDR3 length: 15 residues. Germline values: CDR1 SGDLS, CDR2 YYNGEE. CDR3 loop: CASSGSSGASYEQYF. CDR3 bases: TGTGCCAGCAGCGGGTCCTCAGGGGCCTCCTACGAGCAGTACTTC.

This clonotype was detected ten times or more. This chain uses TRBV7-2 with TRBJ2-7; TRBD1 matches 7 bases. Germline CDR1 and CDR2: SGHTA and FQGNSA. J was trimmed by 6 bases and V by 2 bases; bases with no gene match: 7. This CDR3 has 14 residues. The CDR3 region has the DNA TGTGCCAGCAGCTTAAGTTCAGGGGGATGCGAGCAGTACGTC. Translated: CASSLSSGGCEQYV.

This clonotype showed up many times. The V gene is TRBV7-8, the J gene TRBJ2-1, with 7 bases identical to TRBD2. Germline CDR1 and CDR2: SGHVS and FQNEAQ. This CDR3 has 15 amino acids. Trimming at V came to 2 bases and at J to 7 bases, leaving 8 bases not matched to a gene. The CDR3 DNA reads as TGTGCCAGCAGCTTAAATGCGGGGGACCCGAATGAGCAGTTCTTC. It translates to CASSLNAGDPNEQFF.

This clonotype was observed many times. V and J are TRBV7-2 and TRBJ2-5; 7 nucleotides line up with TRBD1. Trimming took 4 bases from V and 1 from J; bases not matched to a gene: 6. Germline V gene lookup returns CDR1 SGHTA and CDR2 FQGNSA. The CDR3 is made up of 15 amino acids. CDR3 loop: CASSSGQISQETQYF. The CDR3 DNA is TGTGCCAGCAGCTCGGGACAGATATCCCAAGAGACCCAGTACTTC.

V usage is TRBV19 and J usage is TRBJ1-5, with TRBD1 as a possible D gene (5 bases). This CDR3 comprises 15 residues. Germline assignment: CDR1 LNHDA and CDR2 SQIVND (reference sequence). V lost 8 bases to trimming and J lost 4 bases, with 18 bases between them. The CDR3 DNA reads TGTGCCAGTTTGTATACCGGGGCTCTAAATCAGCCCCAGCATTTT. It codes for CASLYTGALNQPQHF. The full variable domain, with the rest looked up from reference TRBV19 and TRBJ1-5, is DGGITQSPKYLFRKEGQNVTLSCEQNLNHDAMYWYRQDPGQGLRLIYYSQIVNDFQKGDIAEGYSVSREKKESFPLTVTSAQKNPTAFYLCASLYTGALNQPQHFGDGTRLSIL.

With regard to this clonotype: This may come from a read error, since a much larger clone is one base off. The chain recombines TRBV11-3 with TRBJ2-1; TRBD1 agrees at 9 bases. Germline CDR1 is SGHNT and CDR2 is YENEEA. Germline trimming cut 3 bases from V and 2 bases from J; bases unmatched to any gene: 2. The CDR3 runs to 15 residues. The CDR3, as DNA: TGTGCCAGCAGCTTCACAGGGGGCCCCTACAATGAGCAGTTCTTC. This codes for CASSFTGGPYNEQFF. The full variable domain, in which reference TRBV11-3 and TRBJ2-1 provide the parts outside the CDR3, is EAGVVQSPRYKIIEKKQPVAFWCNPISGHNTLYWYLQNLGQGPELLIRYENEEAVDDSQLPKDRFSAERLKGVDSTLKIQPAELGDSAVYLCASSFTGGPYNEQFFGPGTRLTVL.

This clonotype was detected ten times or more. V is TRBV7-2 and J is TRBJ1-1, with 8 bases fitting TRBD1. Trimming took 4 bases from V and 0 from J; bases not matched to a gene: 7. The CDR3 extends over 16 amino acids. Germline V CDR1 and CDR2: SGHTA, FQGNSA. In DNA form, the CDR3 reads TGTGCCAGCAGCTCGGACAGGGTCGTATTGAACACTGAAGCTTTCTTT. Its translation: CASSSDRVVLNTEAFF.

The V gene is TRBV28, the J gene TRBJ2-1, with 14 bases aligning to TRBD2. The germline CDR1 and CDR2 sequences are MDHEN and SYDVKM. The CDR3 has 15 residues. Losses at the gene ends were 6 bases for V and 8 bases for J; bases not matched to a gene: 6. The CDR3 is CASSPGLAGDDEQFF. The CDR3 nucleotides are TGTGCCAGCAGCCCGGGACTAGCGGGGGACGATGAGCAGTTCTTC. Based on the CDR3 plus reference TRBV28 and TRBJ2-1, the full variable domain is DVKVTQSSRYLVKRTGEKVFLECVQDMDHENMFWYRQDPGLGLRLIYFSYDVKMKEKGDIPEGYSVSREKKERFSLILESASTNQTSMYLCASSPGLAGDDEQFFGPGTRLTVL.

The chain joins TRBV6-6 to TRBJ2-2; D is uncertain. CDR1 MNHNY and CDR2 SVGAGI come from the germline V gene (reference sequence). V lost 10 bases, J lost 4 bases, and 7 bases lay in between. This CDR3 is 11 amino acids long. The CDR3 sequence: CATSGTGELFF. The CDR3 DNA follows: TGTGCCACCTCGGGCACCGGGGAGCTGTTTTTT.

This clonotype has a handful of counts. V and J are TRBV27 and TRBJ1-2, with 7 bases that match TRBD1. Germline values: CDR1 MNHEY, CDR2 SMNVEV (reference sequence). Trimming removed 1 base from V and 5 bases from J; junction bases left unmatched: 7. This CDR3 comprises 15 residues. The CDR3 DNA sequence: TGTGCCAGCAGTTTATTTGGGACAGCCCCTTATGGCTACACCTTC. The encoded protein is CASSLFGTAPYGYTF.

The chain is built from TRBV24-1 and TRBJ2-3; D perhaps matches TRBD2 (7 bases). The germline V and J ends were trimmed by 5 bases and 3 bases, with 23 bases remaining between them. CDR3 size: 18 residues. Germline loops: CDR1 KGHDR, CDR2 SFDVKD. CDR3 region: CATSVGGHGGMVTDTQYF. As DNA, the CDR3 is TGTGCCACCAGTGTGGGGGGCCACGGGGGGATGGTGACAGATACGCAGTATTTT.

This clonotype was counted at least ten times. This chain connects TRBV7-2 to TRBJ2-1; no definite D call. In germline, CDR1 is SGHTA, CDR2 FQGNSA. CDR3 length: 19 residues. The V and J ends lost 0 bases and 0 bases respectively, with 18 bases between them. The CDR3 DNA reads as TGTGCCAGCAGCTTAGCGGTAGGCAGCGTCCCTAGCTCCTACAATGAGCAGTTCTTC. Amino acids: CASSLAVGSVPSSYNEQFF.

The CDR3 protein is CASSWMDERGYTF. In DNA form, the CDR3 reads TGTGCCAGCAGCTGGATGGACGAGAGGGGCTACACCTTC. The chain recombines TRBV7-9 with TRBJ1-2, with D unresolved. Germline CDR1 reads SEHNR; CDR2 reads FQNEAQ (reference sequence). The CDR3 spans 13 residues. V lost 4 bases and J lost 8, with 14 bases in between.

The chain is built from TRBV6-8 and TRBJ2-2; D may be TRBD1 (5 bases). Germline V gives CDR1 MNHGY, CDR2 SAAAGT. This CDR3 comprises 14 residues. Trimming shortened V by 4 bases and J by 7 bases, and 13 bases separated the two germline ends. This CDR3 reads CASSSTPGNGELFF. In DNA form, the CDR3 reads TGTGCCAGCAGTTCCACCCCAGGGAACGGGGAGCTGTTTTTT.

V usage is TRBV9 and J usage is TRBJ2-5, with TRBD1 matching over 11 bases. The V gene end was trimmed by 3 bases and the J gene end by 4 bases; junction bases not matched to a gene: 5. The CDR3 extends over 15 amino acids. Germline V lookup: CDR1 SGDLS, CDR2 YYNGEE. The CDR3 spells CASSAGTGGGETQYF. The CDR3 DNA is TGTGCCAGCAGCGCCGGGACAGGGGGGGGAGAGACCCAGTACTTC.